The 14 T cell receptor beta chains in this list originate from one sample, sequenced in a study of control samples from healthy donors and cancer patients. TCRdb keeps only in-frame clones here, not all; method: immunoSEQ multiplex PCR. The sample has about 84,000 clones, 91% seen once; the top ten hold 15% to 18%. The sample was blood. Every receptor here comes from a man in his thirties or forties in good health.

V usage is TRBV4-1 and J usage is TRBJ2-5, with a tentative D call TRBD2 (5 bases). Looked up from germline, CDR1 is MGHRA and CDR2 is YSYEKL. The CDR3 extends over 14 amino acids. The germline V and J ends were trimmed by 6 bases and 2 bases, with 13 bases remaining between them. The CDR3 spells CASSPFPGQETQYF. Here the CDR3 DNA reads TGCGCCAGCAGTCCTTTTCCGGGACAAGAGACCCAGTACTTC.

The genes are TRBV2 and TRBJ1-1, with D unresolved. V lost 4 bases to trimming and J lost 4 bases, with 13 bases between them. Germline V gene sequence: CDR1 SNHLY, CDR2 FYNNEI. The CDR3 covers 14 residues. As DNA, the CDR3 is TGTGCCAGCAGTGCAGTCTCCTTCGGCACTGAAGCTTTCTTT. Encoded protein: CASSAVSFGTEAFF.

The chain combines TRBV5-1 with TRBJ2-1; D remains ambiguous. V was trimmed by 2 bases and J by 6 bases, leaving 6 bases between them. Germline values: CDR1 SGHRS, CDR2 YFSETQ. This CDR3 has 12 amino acids. Written as DNA, the CDR3 is TGCGCCAGCAGCTTTCCTTCCAATGAGCAGTTCTTC. Its translation is CASSFPSNEQFF. The full variable domain, in which reference TRBV5-1 and TRBJ2-1 provide the parts outside the CDR3, is KAGVTQTPRYLIKTRGQQVTLSCSPISGHRSVSWYQQTPGQGLQFLFEYFSETQRNKGNFPGRFSGRQFSNSRSEMNVSTLELGDSALYLCASSFPSNEQFFGPGTRLTVL.

The rearrangement joins TRBV7-9 to TRBJ1-4, with 9 bases fitting TRBD1. Looked up from germline, CDR1 is SEHNR and CDR2 is FQNEAQ (reference sequence). This CDR3 region has 17 residues. Trimming took 5 bases from V and 3 from J; bases not matched to a gene: 10. The CDR3 here is CASSPVPGQGPNEKLFF. The CDR3 DNA sequence: TGTGCCAGCAGCCCAGTCCCGGGACAGGGCCCTAATGAAAAACTGTTTTTT.

The genes are TRBV14 and TRBJ1-2, with 8 bases identical to TRBD1. The CDR3 is 13 amino acids. V shed 4 bases and J 6 bases; nucleotides not matched to a gene: 4. Germline assignment: CDR1 SGHDN and CDR2 FVKESK. The CDR3 protein is CASSPTGVNGYTF. In nucleotides, the CDR3 is TGTGCCAGCAGCCCGACAGGGGTGAATGGCTACACCTTC. Using reference TRBV14 and TRBJ1-2 for the parts outside the CDR3, the full variable domain is EAGVTQFPSHSVIEKGQTVTLRCDPISGHDNLYWYRRVMGKEIKFLLHFVKESKQDESGMPNNRFLAERTGGTYSTLKVQPAELEDSGVYFCASSPTGVNGYTFGSGTRLTVV.

This chain connects TRBV18 to TRBJ1-3; D is uncertain. Trimming removed 1 base from V and 0 bases from J, with 10 bases in between. Per the germline V gene, CDR1 is KGHSH and CDR2 is LQKENI. The CDR3 length is 16 residues. The CDR3 DNA is TGTGCCAGCTCACCACGAGGCGTCCCCTCTGGAAACACCATATATTTT. Translation gives CASSPRGVPSGNTIYF.

This chain joins TRBV9 and TRBJ2-3; 7 bases are a match to TRBD1. This CDR3 is 15 amino acids long. Trimming at V came to 5 bases and at J to 4 bases, leaving 10 bases not matched to a gene. Germline CDR1 SGDLS, CDR2 YYNGEE. The CDR3 loop is CASSEQGFGADTQYF. CDR3 nucleotide sequence: TGTGCCAGCAGTGAACAGGGGTTTGGGGCAGATACGCAGTATTTT.

This clone was found a few times. This chain joins TRBV6-6 and TRBJ2-1, with 8 bases fitting TRBD1. The trim removed 6 bases at V and 6 bases at J, leaving 7 bases unmatched. The CDR3 has 14 amino acids. Per the germline V gene, CDR1 is MNHNY and CDR2 is SVGAGI (reference sequence). The CDR3 DNA reads as TGTGCCAGCAGGTACACAGGGGGAGGCAATGAGCAGTTCTTC. Translating it yields CASRYTGGGNEQFF.

The chain uses TRBV2 and TRBJ2-5; D is unclear. The CDR3 is 15 amino acids. V lost 4 bases and J lost 4, with 16 bases in between. Germline loops: CDR1 SNHLY, CDR2 FYNNEI. This chain's CDR3 is CASSGQDNRGETQYF. CDR3 nucleotides: TGTGCCAGCAGTGGACAAGACAACCGCGGAGAGACCCAGTACTTC. Using reference TRBV2 and TRBJ2-5 for the parts outside the CDR3, the full variable domain is EPEVTQTPSHQVTQMGQEVILRCVPISNHLYFYWYRQILGQKVEFLVSFYNNEISEKSEIFDDQFSVERPDGSNFTLKIRSTKLEDSAMYFCASSGQDNRGETQYFGPGTRLLVL.

The chain recombines TRBV28 with TRBJ1-1, with D maybe TRBD1 (5 bases). This CDR3 region has 16 residues. Trimming pared 8 bases from V and 0 bases from J, leaving 19 bases between. Germline V gene lookup returns CDR1 MDHEN and CDR2 SYDVKM. CDR3 nucleotide sequence: TGTGCCAGCTCAACCCCCGGGGACGTGATGAACACTGAAGCTTTCTTT. The encoded protein is CASSTPGDVMNTEAFF. The full variable domain, completed using reference TRBV28 and TRBJ1-1, is DVKVTQSSRYLVKRTGEKVFLECVQDMDHENMFWYRQDPGLGLRLIYFSYDVKMKEKGDIPEGYSVSREKKERFSLILESASTNQTSMYLCASSTPGDVMNTEAFFGQGTRLTVV.

This sequence joins TRBV29-1 and TRBJ1-1, with 7 bases lining up with TRBD1. Looked up from germline, CDR1 is SQVTM and CDR2 is ANQGSEA. V shed 7 bases and J 3 bases; nucleotides not matched to a gene: 8. The CDR3 totals 13 residues. This chain's CDR3 is CSDLQGWDTEAFF. The CDR3 nucleotides are TGCAGCGACCTACAGGGGTGGGACACTGAAGCTTTCTTT.

The chain uses TRBV5-5 and TRBJ1-2; D may be TRBD1 (5 bases). Trimming cost V 2 bases and J 4 bases, with 12 bases left between them. Per germline, CDR1 SGHKS and CDR2 YYEKEE (reference sequence). The CDR3 has 14 amino acids. The CDR3 is CASSLGDVLYGYTF. CDR3 DNA sequence: TGTGCCAGCAGCTTAGGGGACGTGCTCTATGGCTACACCTTC.

DNA of the CDR3: TGTGCCAGCAGTTCCGACAGGGCTAATTCACCCCTCCACTTT. Translating gives CASSSDRANSPLHF. V is TRBV6-5 and J is TRBJ1-6; 7 bases map to TRBD1. CDR1 and CDR2 (germline): MNHEY, SVGAGI. V lost 4 bases to trimming and J lost 6 bases; unmatched junction nucleotides: 3. There are 14 residues in the CDR3.

The chain uses TRBV30 and TRBJ2-5, with D possibly TRBD2 on 5 matching bases. Germline loops: CDR1 GTSNPN, CDR2 SVGIG (reference sequence). This CDR3 comprises 16 residues. Between the trimmed V and J ends, which lost 2 bases and 5 bases, there was a span of 21 bases. This CDR3 is CAWSKSGRGRRETQYF. CDR3 nucleotides: TGTGCCTGGAGTAAGTCAGGTCGGGGAAGGAGGGAGACCCAGTACTTC.